This T cell receptor beta chain was found in a study of blood T cell repertoires in COVID-19. This CDR3 is 13 amino acids long. The germline CDR1 and CDR2 sequences are MNHEY and SVGAGI. V was clipped by 7 bases and J by 1 base, with 10 bases between them. Per the authors' pipeline: Nucleated cell number was recorded as an estimate derived from reference gene primer amplification. This table comes from immunoSEQ multiplex PCR, and its TCRdb copy is limited to in-frame clones, with some not included. D and trimming were read from the DNA, whereas the V and J calls and clone size are those reported in that table. The data show some 220,000 clones, about four fifths seen once.

The chain uses TRBV6-5 and TRBJ1-1; D gene ambiguous. This receptor was taken from a woman in her thirties who had recovered from COVID-19. The sample consisted of peripheral blood. The DNA for the CDR3 is TGTGCCAGCACTACTTTTACGAACACTGAAGCTTTCTTT. Its protein product is CASTTFTNTEAFF.